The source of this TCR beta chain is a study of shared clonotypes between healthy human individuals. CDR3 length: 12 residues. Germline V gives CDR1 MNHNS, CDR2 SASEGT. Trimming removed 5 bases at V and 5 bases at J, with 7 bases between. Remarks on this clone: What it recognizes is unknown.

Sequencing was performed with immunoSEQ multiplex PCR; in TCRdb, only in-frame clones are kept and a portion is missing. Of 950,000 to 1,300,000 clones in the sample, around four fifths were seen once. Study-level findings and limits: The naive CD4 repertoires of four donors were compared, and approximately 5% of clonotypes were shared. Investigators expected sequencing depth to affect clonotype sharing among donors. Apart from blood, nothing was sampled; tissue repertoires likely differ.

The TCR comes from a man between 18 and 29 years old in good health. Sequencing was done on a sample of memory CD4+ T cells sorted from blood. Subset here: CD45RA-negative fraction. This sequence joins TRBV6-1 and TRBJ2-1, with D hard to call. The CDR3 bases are TGTGCCAGCAGTAACCGCCACAATGAGCAGTTCTTC. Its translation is CASSNRHNEQFF.